This T cell receptor (beta chain) was documented in a study of glioma-infiltrating T cells after dendritic cell vaccination (dated by TCRdb to the mid-2010s). At the level of the whole study: A cohort of approximately 15 glioblastoma patients from Phase I and II dendritic cell vaccination trials was included, of whom 9 were newly diagnosed and 6 had recurrent disease. Between about 2003 and 2013, patients were given autologous tumor lysate-pulsed dendritic cell vaccination. To make the vaccine, monocyte-derived dendritic cells were cultured for seven to eight days with IL-4 and GM-CSF and then pulsed overnight with autologous tumor lysate. Each patient got three intradermal injections of the dendritic cell vaccine, spaced at biweekly intervals, in the arm below the axilla. In glioblastoma patients vaccinated with dendritic cells, deep sequencing of TCR beta CDR3 regions served to measure the amount of tumor-infiltrating lymphocytes and to compare repertoires between tumor and blood. Survival after dendritic cell vaccination was correlated with TCR sequencing metrics, including TIL content and tumor-blood repertoire overlap.

The full study reports these points: Longer time to progression and overall survival after dendritic cell vaccination were predicted by higher estimated pretreatment TIL content. The TCR overlap response model with three groups was called speculative and said to need prospective validation. No direct relationship between TCR clonality and survival was found, suggesting that a diverse polyclonal response may matter. The cohort was small and heterogeneous, and full blood and tumor sets were available for few patients, with initial-recurrent tumor pairs available for even fewer patients.

The immunoSEQ assay amplified TCRB CDR3 regions from approximately 2 micrograms of genomic DNA, or from all available DNA when less than that amount was available. For multiplex PCR, 60 forward primers for TCR V beta segments and 13 reverse primers for J beta segments were used. To estimate reads per starting template, synthetic control templates were spiked into each sample at limiting dilution. Reads of 87 bp were generated by sequencing on the Illumina HiSeq System. The study's processing was this. PCR and sequencing errors were removed by a nearest neighbor algorithm that merged closely related sequences. TCR overlap was defined as the percentage of unique tumor TCR beta sequences that were also present in the same patient's peripheral blood. TCRdb's version of the immuneACCESS table is confined to in-frame rearrangements and falls short of the full clone set. An unresolved V gene accounts for under half of the shortfall where checked; the remainder is of unknown origin. V, J and clone size reflect that table, while D and trimming were determined from the DNA. The sample yields about 50,000 clones; about nine tenths were counted once. Less than 6.5% of the sample is in the top ten clones.

According to the study, the label for this sample's time point signals: after dendritic cell vaccination, including at tumor progression/relapse. Selection of patients required sufficient residual fresh-frozen tumor tissue and over two years of available survival data. Although molecular status otherwise differed among the glioblastoma patients, no patient had an isocitrate dehydrogenase mutation. PBMC collection took place before vaccination, two weeks after the third vaccination, and at tumor progression if progression occurred. Genomic DNA was extracted with the Qiagen DNeasy Blood extraction Kit. To note about this clone: This receptor's antigen is unknown. Base quality data are lacking; no much larger clone is found one base away.

The germline V gene specifies SGHRS as CDR1 and YFSETQ as CDR2. After removal of 4 bases from V and 7 bases from J, the junction retains 5 bases not matched to a gene. The cysteine opens and the phenylalanine closes a CDR3 of 14 amino acids. Just the 42-base CDR3 DNA is kept, in frame starting at base 1. This TCR was sampled from a human donor with glioblastoma. The chain employs TRBV5-1 and TRBJ1-4, and 9 junctional nucleotides match TRBD1. This material consisted of blood, taken after dendritic cell vaccination. The DNA is as follows: TGCGCCAGCAGCGAGGGACAGGGAAGTGAAAAACTGTTTTTT. Its protein product is CASSEGQGSEKLFF.